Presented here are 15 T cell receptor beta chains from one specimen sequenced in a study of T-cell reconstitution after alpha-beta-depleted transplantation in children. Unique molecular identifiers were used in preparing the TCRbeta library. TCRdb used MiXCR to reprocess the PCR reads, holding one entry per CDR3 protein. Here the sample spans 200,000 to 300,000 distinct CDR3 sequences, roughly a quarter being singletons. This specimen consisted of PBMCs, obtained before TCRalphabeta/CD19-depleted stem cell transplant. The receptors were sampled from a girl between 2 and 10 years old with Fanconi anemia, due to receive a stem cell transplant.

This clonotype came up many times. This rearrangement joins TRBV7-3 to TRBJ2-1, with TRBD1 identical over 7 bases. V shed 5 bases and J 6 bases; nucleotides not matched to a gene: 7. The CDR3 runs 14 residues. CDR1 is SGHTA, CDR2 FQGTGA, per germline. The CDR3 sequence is CASSTGQLINEQFF. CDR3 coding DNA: TGTGCCAGCAGCACGGGACAGTTAATCAATGAGCAGTTCTTC. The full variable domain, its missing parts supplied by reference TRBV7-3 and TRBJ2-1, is GAGVSQTPSNKVTEKGKYVELRCDPISGHTALYWYRQSLGQGPEFLIYFQGTGAADDSGLPNDRFFAVRPEGSVSTLKIQRTERGDSAVYLCASSTGQLINEQFFGPGTRLTVL.

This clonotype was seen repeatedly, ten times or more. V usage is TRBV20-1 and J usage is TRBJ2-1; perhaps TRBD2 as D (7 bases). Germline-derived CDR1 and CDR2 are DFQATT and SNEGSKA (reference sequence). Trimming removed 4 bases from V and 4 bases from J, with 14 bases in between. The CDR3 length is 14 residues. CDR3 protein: CSANGGAFYNEQFF. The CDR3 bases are TGCAGTGCTAATGGGGGGGCCTTTTACAATGAGCAGTTCTTC.

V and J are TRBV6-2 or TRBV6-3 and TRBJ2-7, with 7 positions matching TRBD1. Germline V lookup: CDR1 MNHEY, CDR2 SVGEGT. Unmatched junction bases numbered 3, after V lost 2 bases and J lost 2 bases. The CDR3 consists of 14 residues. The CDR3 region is CASSYRGTAYEQYF. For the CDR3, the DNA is TGTGCCAGCAGTTACAGAGGGACAGCCTACGAGCAGTACTTC.

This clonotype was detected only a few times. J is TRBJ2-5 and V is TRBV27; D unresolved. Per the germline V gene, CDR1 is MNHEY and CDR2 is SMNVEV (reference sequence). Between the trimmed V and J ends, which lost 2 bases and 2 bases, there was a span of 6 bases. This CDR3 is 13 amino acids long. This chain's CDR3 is CASSLRKQETQYF. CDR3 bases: TGTGCCAGCAGTTTACGGAAGCAAGAGACCCAGTACTTC.

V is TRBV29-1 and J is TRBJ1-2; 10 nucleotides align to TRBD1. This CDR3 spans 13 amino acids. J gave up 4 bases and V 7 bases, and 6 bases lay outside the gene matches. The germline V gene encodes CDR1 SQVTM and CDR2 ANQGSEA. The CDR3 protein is CSAPGQGPYGYTF. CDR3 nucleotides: TGCAGCGCTCCGGGACAGGGGCCCTATGGCTACACCTTC.

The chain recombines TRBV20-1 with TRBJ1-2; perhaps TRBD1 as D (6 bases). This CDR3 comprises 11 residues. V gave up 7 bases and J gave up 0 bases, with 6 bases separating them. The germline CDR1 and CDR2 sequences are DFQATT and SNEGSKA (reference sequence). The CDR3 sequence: CSGDTNYGYTF. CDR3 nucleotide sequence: TGCAGTGGGGACACTAACTATGGCTACACCTTC.

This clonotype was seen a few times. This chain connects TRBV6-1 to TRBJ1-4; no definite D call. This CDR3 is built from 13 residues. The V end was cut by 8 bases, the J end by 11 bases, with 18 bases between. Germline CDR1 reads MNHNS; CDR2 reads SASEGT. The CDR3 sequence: CASLLTGVWKLFF. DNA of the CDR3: TGTGCCAGCCTACTGACCGGGGTTTGGAAACTGTTTTTT.

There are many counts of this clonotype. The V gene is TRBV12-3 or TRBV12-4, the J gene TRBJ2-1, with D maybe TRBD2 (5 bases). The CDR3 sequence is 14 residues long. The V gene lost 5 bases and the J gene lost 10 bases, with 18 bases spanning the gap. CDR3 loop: CASSTLRESWEQFF. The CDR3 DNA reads TGTGCCAGCAGTACTCTGAGGGAGTCCTGGGAGCAGTTCTTC.

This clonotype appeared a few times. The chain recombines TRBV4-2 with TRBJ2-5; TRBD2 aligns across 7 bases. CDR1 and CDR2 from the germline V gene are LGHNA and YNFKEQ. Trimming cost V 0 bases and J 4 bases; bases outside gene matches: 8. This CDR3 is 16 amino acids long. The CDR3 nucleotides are TGTGCCAGCAGCCAAGATCGGACGGGAGGACGAGAGACCCAGTACTTC. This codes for CASSQDRTGGRETQYF.

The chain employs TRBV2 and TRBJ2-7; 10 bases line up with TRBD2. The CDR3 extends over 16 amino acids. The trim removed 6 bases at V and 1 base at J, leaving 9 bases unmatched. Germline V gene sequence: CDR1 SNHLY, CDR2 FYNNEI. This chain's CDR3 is CASSEILAGWSYEQYF. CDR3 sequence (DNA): TGTGCCAGCAGCGAAATACTAGCGGGATGGTCCTACGAGCAGTACTTC.

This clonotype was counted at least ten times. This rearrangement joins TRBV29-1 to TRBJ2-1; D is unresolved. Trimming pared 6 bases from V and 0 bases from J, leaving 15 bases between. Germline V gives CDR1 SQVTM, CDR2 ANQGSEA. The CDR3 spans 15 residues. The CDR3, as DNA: TGCAGCGTCGTTATACTACCGAGCTCCTACAATGAGCAGTTCTTC. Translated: CSVVILPSSYNEQFF.

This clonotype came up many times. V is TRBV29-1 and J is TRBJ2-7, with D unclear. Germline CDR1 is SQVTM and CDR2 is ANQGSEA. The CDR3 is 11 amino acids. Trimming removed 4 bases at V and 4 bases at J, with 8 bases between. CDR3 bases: TGCAGCGTTGTTTTCCTTTACGAGCAGTACTTC. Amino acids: CSVVFLYEQYF.

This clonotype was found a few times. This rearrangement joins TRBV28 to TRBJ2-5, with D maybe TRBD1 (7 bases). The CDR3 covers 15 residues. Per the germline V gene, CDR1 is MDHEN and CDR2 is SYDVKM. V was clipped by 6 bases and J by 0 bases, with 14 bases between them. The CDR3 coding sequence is TGTGCCAGCAGCCAGACAGGGAGGTACCAAGAGACCCAGTACTTC. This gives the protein CASSQTGRYQETQYF.

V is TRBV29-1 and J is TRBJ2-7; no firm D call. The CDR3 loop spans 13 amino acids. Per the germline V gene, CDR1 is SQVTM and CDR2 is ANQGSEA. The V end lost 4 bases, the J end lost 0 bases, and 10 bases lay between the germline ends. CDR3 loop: CSVVSSPSYEQYF. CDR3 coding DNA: TGCAGCGTTGTCAGTTCACCCTCCTACGAGCAGTACTTC.

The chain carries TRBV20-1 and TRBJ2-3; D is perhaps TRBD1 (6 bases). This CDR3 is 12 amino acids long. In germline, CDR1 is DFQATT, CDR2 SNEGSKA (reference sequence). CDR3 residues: CAGQPFTDTQYF. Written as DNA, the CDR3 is TGCGCTGGACAGCCCTTCACAGATACGCAGTATTTT.